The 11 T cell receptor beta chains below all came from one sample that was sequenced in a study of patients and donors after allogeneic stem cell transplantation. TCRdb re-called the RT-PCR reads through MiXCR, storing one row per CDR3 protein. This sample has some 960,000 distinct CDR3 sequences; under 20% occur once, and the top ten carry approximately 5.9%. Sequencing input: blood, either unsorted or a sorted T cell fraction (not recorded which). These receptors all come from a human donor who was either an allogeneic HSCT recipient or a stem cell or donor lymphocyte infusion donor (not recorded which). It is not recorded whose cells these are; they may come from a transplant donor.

The CDR3 bases are TGTGCCATCAGTGAGTCTCTGTATTTT. Residues: CAISESLYF. J is TRBJ2-3 and V is TRBV10-3, with D unresolved. The CDR3 runs 9 residues. The germline gives CDR1 ENHRY, CDR2 SYGVKD. Trimming removed 0 bases at V and 14 bases at J, with 3 bases between.

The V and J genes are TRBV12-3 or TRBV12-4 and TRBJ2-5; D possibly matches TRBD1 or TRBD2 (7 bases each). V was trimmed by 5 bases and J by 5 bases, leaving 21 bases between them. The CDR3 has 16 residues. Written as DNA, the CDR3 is TGTGCCAGCAGTCGAGGGACAGCTGGACTAGTTGAGACCCAGTACTTC. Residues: CASSRGTAGLVETQYF.

CDR3 loop: CASKGQGNTGELFF. The DNA for the CDR3 is TGCGCCAGCAAGGGACAGGGTAACACCGGGGAGCTGTTTTTT. This chain joins TRBV10-2 and TRBJ2-2; 9 bases are a match to TRBD1. Germline assignment: CDR1 WSHSY and CDR2 SAAADI. The V and J ends lost 7 bases and 2 bases, in that order; junction bases with no gene match: 2. The CDR3 runs 14 residues.

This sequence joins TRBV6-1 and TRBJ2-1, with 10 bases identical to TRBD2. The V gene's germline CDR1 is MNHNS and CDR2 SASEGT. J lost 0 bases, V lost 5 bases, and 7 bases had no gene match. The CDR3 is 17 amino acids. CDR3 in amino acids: CASSTSSGSYSYNEQFF. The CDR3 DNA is TGTGCCAGCAGTACATCTAGCGGGAGTTACTCCTACAATGAGCAGTTCTTC.

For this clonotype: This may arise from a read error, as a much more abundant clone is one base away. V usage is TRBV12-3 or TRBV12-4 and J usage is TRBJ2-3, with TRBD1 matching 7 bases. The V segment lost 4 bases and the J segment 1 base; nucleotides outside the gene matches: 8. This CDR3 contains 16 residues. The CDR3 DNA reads TGTGCCAGCAGTTACCGACAGGGATTGGGCACAGATACGCAGTATTTT. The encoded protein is CASSYRQGLGTDTQYF.

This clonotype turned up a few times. CDR3 amino acids: CATSRAWGRGNTIYF. In DNA, the CDR3 is TGTGCCACCAGCAGAGCATGGGGAAGAGGAAACACCATATATTTT. J is TRBJ1-3 and V is TRBV15; D unclear. Germline values: CDR1 LNHNV, CDR2 YYDKDF (reference sequence). The CDR3 consists of 15 residues. Trimming took off 1 base at V and 4 bases at J, with 11 bases between the two ends.

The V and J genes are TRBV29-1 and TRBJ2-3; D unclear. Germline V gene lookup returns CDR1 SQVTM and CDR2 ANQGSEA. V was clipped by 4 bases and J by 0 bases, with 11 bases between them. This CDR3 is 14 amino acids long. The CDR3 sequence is CSVVRRLSTDTQYF. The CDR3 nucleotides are TGCAGCGTTGTTAGGCGGCTTAGCACAGATACGCAGTATTTT.

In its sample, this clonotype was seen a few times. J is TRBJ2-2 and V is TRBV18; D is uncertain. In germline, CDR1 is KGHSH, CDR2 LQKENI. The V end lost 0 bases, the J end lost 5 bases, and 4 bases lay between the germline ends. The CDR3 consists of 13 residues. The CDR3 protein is CASSPPQTGELFF. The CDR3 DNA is TGTGCCAGCTCACCACCGCAAACCGGGGAGCTGTTTTTT.

The CDR3 DNA sequence: TGTGCCAGCAGACGCTATGGGACAGGGGGCTACGAGCAGTACTTC. Encoded protein: CASRRYGTGGYEQYF. The chain is built from TRBV12-3 or TRBV12-4 and TRBJ2-7; 11 bases are a match to TRBD1. The CDR3 consists of 15 residues. J lost 3 bases, V lost 6 bases, and 7 bases had no gene match.

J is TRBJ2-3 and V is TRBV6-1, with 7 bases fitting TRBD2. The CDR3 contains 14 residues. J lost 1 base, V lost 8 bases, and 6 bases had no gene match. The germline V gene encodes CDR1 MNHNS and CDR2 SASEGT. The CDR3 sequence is CASWQRGGTDTQYF. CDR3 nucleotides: TGTGCCAGCTGGCAACGGGGGGGCACAGATACGCAGTATTTT.

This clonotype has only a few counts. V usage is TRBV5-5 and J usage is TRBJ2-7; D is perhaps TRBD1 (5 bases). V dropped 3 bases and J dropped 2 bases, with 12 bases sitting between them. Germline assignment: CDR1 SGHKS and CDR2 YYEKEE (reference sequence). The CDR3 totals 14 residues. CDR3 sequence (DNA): TGTGCCAGCAGCTCGGACACCGCTACCTACGAGCAGTACTTC. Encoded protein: CASSSDTATYEQYF.